This T cell receptor beta chain was documented in a study of T cell responses to AZD1222 COVID-19 vaccine. General study results and limits: The number of AZD1222 recipients seropositive at baseline was only five or six.

Germline loops: CDR1 SGHRS, CDR2 YFSETQ. This CDR3 has 17 amino acids. V lost 4 bases and J lost 1; bases outside the gene matches: 11. TCRdb keeps only in-frame clones here, not all; method: immunoSEQ multiplex PCR. The sample lists over 150,000 clones; 70% to 90% were seen once. As to this clone: Its matching antigen is unknown.

Source: peripheral blood, taken on day 0 of MenACWY control vaccination. The clonotype originates from an adult in good health. The genes are TRBV5-1 and TRBJ1-1, with TRBD1 matching over 9 bases. The CDR3 here is CASSRQLQGAGNTEAFF. The CDR3 DNA reads as TGCGCCAGCAGCCGGCAATTACAGGGGGCGGGGAACACTGAAGCTTTCTTT.